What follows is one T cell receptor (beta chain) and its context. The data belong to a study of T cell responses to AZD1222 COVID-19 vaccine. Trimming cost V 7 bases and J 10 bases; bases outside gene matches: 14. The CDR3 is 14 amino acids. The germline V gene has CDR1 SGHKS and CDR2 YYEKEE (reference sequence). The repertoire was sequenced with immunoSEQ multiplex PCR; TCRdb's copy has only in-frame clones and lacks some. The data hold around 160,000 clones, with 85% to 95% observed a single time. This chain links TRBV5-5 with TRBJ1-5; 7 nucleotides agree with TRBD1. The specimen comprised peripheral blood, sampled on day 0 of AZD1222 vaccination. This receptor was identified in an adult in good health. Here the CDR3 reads CASDLTGDRHPQHF. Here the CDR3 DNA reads TGTGCCAGCGACCTTACAGGGGATCGGCATCCCCAGCATTTT.